The rows below give T cell receptor beta chains drawn from one sample of a study of CD8 T cells in ankylosing spondylitis. TCRdb redid the calling of the 5' RACE reads with MiXCR, one entry per CDR3 protein. The sample has roughly 90,000 distinct CDR3 sequences; approximately 9.6% are singletons. The sequencing sample was made of blood, either unsorted or a sorted T cell fraction (not recorded which). These receptors all stem from a male donor with ankylosing spondylitis. Both conserved end residues are part of each CDR3. Fields, in order: CDR3 protein, CDR3 DNA, D gene, clone size, V gene, J gene. D genes are given only for firm matches. Clone size, where shown, is once, few, many, or a class for clones that have expanded.

CASSLGRPGGNSPLHF	TGTGCCAGCAGTTTAGGCAGGCCCGGTGGTAATTCACCCCTCCACTTT	.	many	TRBV27	TRBJ1-6
CASSFGTGVYNEQFF	TGTGCCAGCAGCTTTGGGACAGGGGTTTACAATGAGCAGTTCTTC	TRBD1	few	TRBV6-1	TRBJ2-1
CASRPGGRGVLGEQFF	TGTGCCAGCAGGCCGGGGGGGAGAGGGGTCTTAGGAGAGCAGTTCTTC	TRBD2	.	TRBV7-8	TRBJ2-1
CASSLGLEIYTF	TGTGCCAGCAGTTTGGGACTTGAAATCTACACCTTC	.	many	TRBV12-3/TRBV12-4	TRBJ1-2
CSARKDRGGYEKLFF	TGCAGTGCTAGAAAGGACAGGGGAGGCTATGAAAAACTGTTTTTT	TRBD1	many	TRBV20-1	TRBJ1-4
CASSLTGGGLDGYTF	TGTGCCAGCAGTTTAACGGGTGGGGGGTTAGATGGCTACACCTTC	.	.	TRBV27	TRBJ1-2
CATSDFSGYTF	TGTGCCACCAGTGATTTCAGTGGCTACACCTTC	.	many	TRBV24-1	TRBJ1-2
CASRQGGVTEAFF	TGTGCCAGTAGACAGGGGGGAGTAACTGAAGCTTTCTTT	TRBD1	.	TRBV19	TRBJ1-1
CSARPYEERAKNIQYF	TGCAGTGCTAGACCTTATGAGGAGCGAGCCAAAAACATTCAGTACTTC	.	few	TRBV20-1	TRBJ2-4
CASSVAGLPGYGYTF	TGTGCCAGCAGCGTAGCGGGACTCCCAGGCTACGGCTACACCTTC	.	.	TRBV9	TRBJ1-2
CATSSRTENTEAFF	TGTGCCACCAGCTCACGGACAGAGAACACTGAAGCTTTCTTT	.	.	TRBV15	TRBJ1-1
CASSQEPSGSWSGANVLTF	TGTGCCAGCAGCCAAGAACCCAGCGGGAGTTGGTCTGGGGCCAACGTCCTGACTTTC	TRBD2	.	TRBV4-2	TRBJ2-6
CASSFPGGYGYTF	TGTGCCAGCAGTTTCCCAGGGGGCTATGGCTACACCTTC	TRBD1	many	TRBV12-3/TRBV12-4	TRBJ1-2
CASSTGQGNEQFF	TGTGCCAGCAGCACGGGACAGGGAAATGAGCAGTTCTTC	TRBD1	few	TRBV7-8	TRBJ2-1
CASSFSPNEQFF	TGTGCCAGCAGTTTCTCCCCTAATGAGCAGTTCTTC	.	many	TRBV12-3/TRBV12-4	TRBJ2-1
CASSPSSQGRSYGYTF	TGTGCCAGCAGCCCCTCTTCCCAGGGAAGAAGCTATGGCTACACCTTC	.	few	TRBV7-9	TRBJ1-2
CASSQELAGAYNEQFF	TGCGCCAGCAGCCAGGAACTAGCGGGTGCCTACAATGAGCAGTTCTTC	TRBD2	few	TRBV4-1	TRBJ2-1
CASSFGGTYNEQFF	TGTGCCAGCAGTTTTGGCGGAACCTACAATGAGCAGTTCTTC	.	many	TRBV12-3/TRBV12-4	TRBJ2-1
CASSPRREGYNEQFF	TGTGCCAGCAGCCCGAGGCGGGAGGGCTACAATGAGCAGTTCTTC	TRBD2	.	TRBV7-8	TRBJ2-1
CASSELSGQPQHF	TGCGCCAGCAGTGAACTATCGGGTCAGCCCCAGCATTTT	.	few	TRBV10-2	TRBJ1-5
CASSLSGTSGRGSYNEQFF	TGCGCCAGCAGCTTATCCGGGACTAGCGGGAGGGGATCCTACAATGAGCAGTTCTTC	TRBD2	.	TRBV5-1	TRBJ2-1
CASSGLPSYNEQFF	TGTGCCAGCAGCGGACTCCCCTCCTACAATGAGCAGTTCTTC	.	many	TRBV7-8	TRBJ2-1
CASSLDMGSNQPQHF	TGCGCCAGCAGCTTGGATATGGGATCCAATCAGCCCCAGCATTTT	.	.	TRBV5-1	TRBJ1-5
CASSSLLGGYTF	TGTGCCAGCAGCTCTTTACTTGGGGGCTACACCTTC	.	.	TRBV7-9	TRBJ1-2
CAIRNLALTDTQYF	TGTGCCATCAGGAATCTAGCACTCACAGATACGCAGTATTTT	.	few	TRBV10-3	TRBJ2-3